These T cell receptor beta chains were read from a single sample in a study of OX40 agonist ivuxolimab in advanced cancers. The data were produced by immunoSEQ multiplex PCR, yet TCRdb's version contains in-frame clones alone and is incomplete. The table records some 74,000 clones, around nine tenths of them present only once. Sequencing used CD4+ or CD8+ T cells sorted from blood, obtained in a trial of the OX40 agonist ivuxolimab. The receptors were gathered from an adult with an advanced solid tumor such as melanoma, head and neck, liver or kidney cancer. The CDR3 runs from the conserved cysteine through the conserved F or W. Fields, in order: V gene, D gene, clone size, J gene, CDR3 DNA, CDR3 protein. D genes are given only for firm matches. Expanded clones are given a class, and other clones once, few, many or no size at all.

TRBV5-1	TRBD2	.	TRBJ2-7	TGCGCCAGCAGCCTGACTAGCGCCTACTCCTACGAGCAGTACTTC	CASSLTSAYSYEQYF
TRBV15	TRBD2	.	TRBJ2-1	TGTGCCACCAGCCGTTGGACTAGCGGGAGTTCGGATGAGCAGTTCTTC	CATSRWTSGSSDEQFF
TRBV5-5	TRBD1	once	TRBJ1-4	TGTGCCAGCAGCTCGGGGGGACAGGGGGCTGGTGAAAAACTGTTTTTT	CASSSGGQGAGEKLFF
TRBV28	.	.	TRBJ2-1	TGTGCCAGCAGTTTACAAGTTCCTGAGCAGTTCTTC	CASSLQVPEQFF
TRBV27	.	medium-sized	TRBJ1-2	TGTGCCAGCAGTCCAGAGGGACGGGCCTATGGCTACACCTTC	CASSPEGRAYGYTF
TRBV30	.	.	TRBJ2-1	TGTGCCTGGAGTGTACTCGGCTATGAGCAGTTCTTC	CAWSVLGYEQFF
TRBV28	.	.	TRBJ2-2	TGTGCCAGCAGTTTATTTGGAACCGGGGAGCTGTTTTTT	CASSLFGTGELFF
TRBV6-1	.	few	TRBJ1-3	TGTGCCAGCAGTGAGTGGCGGGTCTCTGGAAACACCATATATTTT	CASSEWRVSGNTIYF
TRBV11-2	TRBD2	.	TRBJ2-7	TGTGCCAGCAGCGCTACCCCCTACCTAGCGGGAAATTTCCACGAGCAGTACTTC	CASSATPYLAGNFHEQYF
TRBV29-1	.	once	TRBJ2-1	TGCAGCGTTTACGACCGAGCCTCCTACAATGAGCAGTTCTTC	CSVYDRASYNEQFF
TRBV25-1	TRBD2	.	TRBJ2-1	TGTGCCAGCAGTGAATCGGGACTAGCTGTCAACAATGAGCAGTTCTTC	CASSESGLAVNNEQFF
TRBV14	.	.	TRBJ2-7	TGTGCCAGCAGCCCCCGGGGCGGCTCCTACGAGCAGTACTTC	CASSPRGGSYEQYF
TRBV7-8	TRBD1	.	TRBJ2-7	TGTGCCAGCAGCTTGTTCGGGACAGGGGTAAGCGAGCAGTACTTC	CASSLFGTGVSEQYF
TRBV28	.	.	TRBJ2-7	TGTGCCAGCAGTATCGGGGGCGTTAGTACATACGAGCAGTACTTC	CASSIGGVSTYEQYF
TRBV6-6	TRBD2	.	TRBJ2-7	TGTGCCAGCAGGATAGCGGGAAGTTACTACGAGCAGTACTTC	CASRIAGSYYEQYF
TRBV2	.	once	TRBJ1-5	TGTGCCAGCAAGTACAGGGATAGCAATCAGCCCCAGCATTTT	CASKYRDSNQPQHF
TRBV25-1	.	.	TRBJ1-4	TGTGCCAGCAGTGAATATTCGGGGGAGGATGAAAAACTGTTTTTT	CASSEYSGEDEKLFF
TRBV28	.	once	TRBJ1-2	TGTGCCAGCAGTCTTACTGGTGCCGAAGTCTATGGCTACACCTTC	CASSLTGAEVYGYTF
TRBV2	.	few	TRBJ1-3	TGTGCCAGCAGGGACGGGGTCCCCGGGAACACCATATATTTT	CASRDGVPGNTIYF
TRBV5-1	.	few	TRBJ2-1	TGCGCCAGCAGCTTGGATGGCGGGGTCTCCTCCTACAATGAGCAGTTCTTC	CASSLDGGVSSYNEQFF
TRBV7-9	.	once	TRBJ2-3	TGTGCCAGCAGCTTACCCGGGACGGGCACAGATACGCAGTATTTT	CASSLPGTGTDTQYF
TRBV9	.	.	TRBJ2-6	TGTGCCAGCAGCCCGGGGGTTTCCTCTGGGGCCAACGTCCTGACTTTC	CASSPGVSSGANVLTF
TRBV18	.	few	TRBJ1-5	TGTGCCAGCTCCCTCAATAGCAATCAGCCCCAGCATTTT	CASSLNSNQPQHF
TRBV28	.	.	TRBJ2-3	TGTGCCAGCAGGACGCCGAGGCGAGTAAGCACAGATACGCAGTATTTT	CASRTPRRVSTDTQYF
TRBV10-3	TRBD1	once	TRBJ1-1	TGTGCCATCAGCGACCCGAGGGGGCACACTGAAGCTTTCTTT	CAISDPRGHTEAFF
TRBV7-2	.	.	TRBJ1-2	TGTGCCAGCAGCCCCACGGAGAACTATGGCTACACCTTC	CASSPTENYGYTF
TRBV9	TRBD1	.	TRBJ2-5	TGTGCCAGCAGCTCTCAGGGGACAGGGGAGTTCGAGACCCAGTACTTC	CASSSQGTGEFETQYF
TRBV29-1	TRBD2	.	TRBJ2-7	TGCAGCGCTGTAGCGGGAGGGGACGAGCAGTACTTC	CSAVAGGDEQYF
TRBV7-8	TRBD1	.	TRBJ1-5	TGTGCCAGCAGCTTAAGAGGGGGCTCCGGACAGGACAATCAGCCCCAGCATTTT	CASSLRGGSGQDNQPQHF
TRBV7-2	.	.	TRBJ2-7	TGTGCCAGCAGCTTAGTTCGGGCAACGAGGGACGAGCAGTACTTC	CASSLVRATRDEQYF
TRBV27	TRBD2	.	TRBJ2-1	TGTGCCAGCAGTTCCGGACTAGCGATAAGACCTCTCTACAATGAGCAGTTCTTC	CASSSGLAIRPLYNEQFF
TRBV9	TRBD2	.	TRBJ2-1	TGTGCCAGCAGCCCAAGGACTAGCCGGGGTAGATACAATGAGCAGTTCTTC	CASSPRTSRGRYNEQFF
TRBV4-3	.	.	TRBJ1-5	TGCGCCAGCAGCCAAGATTGGAGGGGTCGGAGTGGTCGCAATCAGCCCCAGCATTTT	CASSQDWRGRSGRNQPQHF
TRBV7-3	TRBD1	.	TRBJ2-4	TGTGCCAGCAGCGCCCAACAGGGGTTAGCGGCCAAAAACATTCAGTACTTC	CASSAQQGLAAKNIQYF
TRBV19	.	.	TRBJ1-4	TGTGCCAGTAACCTCAGGGGTTCTGGTGAAAAACTGTTTTTT	CASNLRGSGEKLFF